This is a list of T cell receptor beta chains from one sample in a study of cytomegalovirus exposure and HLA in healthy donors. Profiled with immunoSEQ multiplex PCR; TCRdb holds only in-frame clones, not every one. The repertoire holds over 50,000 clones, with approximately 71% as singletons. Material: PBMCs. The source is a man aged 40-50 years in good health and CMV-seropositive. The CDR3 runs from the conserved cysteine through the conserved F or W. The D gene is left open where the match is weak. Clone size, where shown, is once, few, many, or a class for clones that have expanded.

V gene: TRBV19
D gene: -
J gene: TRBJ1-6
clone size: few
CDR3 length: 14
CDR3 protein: CASTAGAYNSPLHF
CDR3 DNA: TGTGCCAGTACCGCGGGAGCCTATAATTCACCCCTCCACTTT

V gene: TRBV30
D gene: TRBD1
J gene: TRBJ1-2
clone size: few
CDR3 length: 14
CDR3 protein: CAWSQTGTGHGYTF
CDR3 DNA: TGTGCCTGGAGTCAGACCGGGACAGGTCATGGCTACACCTTC

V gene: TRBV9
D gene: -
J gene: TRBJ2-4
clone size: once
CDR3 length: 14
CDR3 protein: CASSVGSPKNIQYF
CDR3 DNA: TGTGCCAGCAGCGTGGGTAGCCCGAAAAACATTCAGTACTTC

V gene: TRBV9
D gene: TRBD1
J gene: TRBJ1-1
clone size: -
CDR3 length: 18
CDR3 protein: CASSVAPGQGILDTEAFF
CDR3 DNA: TGTGCCAGCAGCGTAGCTCCAGGACAGGGGATTCTAGACACTGAAGCTTTCTTT

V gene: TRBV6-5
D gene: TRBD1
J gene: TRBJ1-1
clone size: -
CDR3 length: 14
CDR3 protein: CAVVKGQGSPEAFF
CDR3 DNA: TGTGCCGTAGTAAAGGGACAGGGGTCCCCTGAAGCTTTCTTT

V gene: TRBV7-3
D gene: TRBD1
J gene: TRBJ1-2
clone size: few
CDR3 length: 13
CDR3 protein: CASSDGQGDGYTF
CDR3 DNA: TGTGCCAGCAGCGACGGACAGGGAGATGGCTACACCTTC

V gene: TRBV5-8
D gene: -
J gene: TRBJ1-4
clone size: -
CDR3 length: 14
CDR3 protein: CASSLYRDTEKLFF
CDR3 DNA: TGTGCCAGCAGCTTATACCGGGACACTGAAAAACTGTTTTTT

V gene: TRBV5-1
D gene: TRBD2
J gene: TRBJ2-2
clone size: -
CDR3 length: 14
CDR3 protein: CASSGRAGGGELFF
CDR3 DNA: TGCGCCAGCAGCGGCAGGGCGGGAGGCGGGGAGCTGTTTTTT

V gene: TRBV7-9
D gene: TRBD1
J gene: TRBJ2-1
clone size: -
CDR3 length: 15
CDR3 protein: CASSPDRAAYNEQFF
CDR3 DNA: TGTGCCAGCAGCCCGGACAGGGCAGCCTACAATGAGCAGTTCTTC

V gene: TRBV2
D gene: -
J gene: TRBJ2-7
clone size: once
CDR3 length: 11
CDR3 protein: CASRRAYEQYF
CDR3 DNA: TGTGCCAGCAGGCGGGCCTACGAGCAGTACTTC

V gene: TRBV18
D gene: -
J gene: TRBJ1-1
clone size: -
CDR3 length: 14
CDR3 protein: CASSADGEDTEAFF
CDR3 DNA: TGTGCCAGCTCAGCGGACGGGGAGGACACTGAAGCTTTCTTT

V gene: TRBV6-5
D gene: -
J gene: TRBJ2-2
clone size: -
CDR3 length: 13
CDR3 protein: CASSYPSPGELFF
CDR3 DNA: TGTGCCAGCAGTTATCCTAGTCCAGGGGAGCTGTTTTTT

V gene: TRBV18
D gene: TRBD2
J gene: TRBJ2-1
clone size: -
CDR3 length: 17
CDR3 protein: CASSNSSGGSSYNEQFF
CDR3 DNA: TGTGCCAGCTCGAACTCTAGCGGGGGGAGCTCCTACAATGAGCAGTTCTTC

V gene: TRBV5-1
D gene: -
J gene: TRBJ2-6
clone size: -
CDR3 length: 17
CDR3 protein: CASSFRTATSGANVLTF
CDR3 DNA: TGCGCCAGCAGCTTCAGGACAGCCACCTCTGGGGCCAACGTCCTGACTTTC

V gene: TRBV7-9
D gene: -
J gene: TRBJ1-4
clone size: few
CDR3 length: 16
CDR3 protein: CASTSTESPPNEKLFF
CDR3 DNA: TGTGCCAGCACGTCCACCGAAAGCCCTCCTAATGAAAAACTGTTTTTT

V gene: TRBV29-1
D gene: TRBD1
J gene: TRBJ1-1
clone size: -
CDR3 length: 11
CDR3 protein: CSVTGATEAFF
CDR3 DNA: TGCAGCGTTACAGGGGCCACTGAAGCTTTCTTT

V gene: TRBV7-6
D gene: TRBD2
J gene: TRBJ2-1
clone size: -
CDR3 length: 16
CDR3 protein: CASSFGLAGEWGEQFF
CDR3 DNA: TGTGCCAGCAGCTTCGGACTAGCGGGGGAATGGGGTGAGCAGTTCTTC

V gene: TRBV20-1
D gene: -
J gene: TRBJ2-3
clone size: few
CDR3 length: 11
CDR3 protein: CSAQVGDTQYF
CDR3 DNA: TGCAGTGCTCAAGTCGGGGATACGCAGTATTTT

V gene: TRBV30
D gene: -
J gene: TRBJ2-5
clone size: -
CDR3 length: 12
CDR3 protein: CARSMGDETQYF
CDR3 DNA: TGTGCCCGGTCCATGGGAGACGAGACCCAGTACTTC

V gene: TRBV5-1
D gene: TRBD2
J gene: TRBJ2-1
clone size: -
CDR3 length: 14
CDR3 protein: CASSLDSRGDEQFF
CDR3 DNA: TGCGCCAGCAGCTTGGACTCCCGGGGGGATGAGCAGTTCTTC

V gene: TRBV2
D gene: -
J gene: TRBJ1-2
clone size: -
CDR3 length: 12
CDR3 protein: CASTGGDGDYTF
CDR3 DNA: TGTGCCAGCACAGGAGGGGATGGTGACTACACCTTC

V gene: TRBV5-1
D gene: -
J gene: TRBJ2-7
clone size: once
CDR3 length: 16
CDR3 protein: CASSLGPGSSPYEQYF
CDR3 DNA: TGCGCCAGCAGCTTGGGCCCGGGGAGTAGCCCCTACGAGCAGTACTTC

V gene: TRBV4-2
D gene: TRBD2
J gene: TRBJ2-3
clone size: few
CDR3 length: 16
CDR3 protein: CASSENGLAGTDTQYF
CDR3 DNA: TGTGCCAGCAGCGAAAACGGACTAGCGGGGACAGATACGCAGTATTTT

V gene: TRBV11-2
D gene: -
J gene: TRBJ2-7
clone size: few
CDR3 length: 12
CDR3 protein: CASSLVLYEQYF
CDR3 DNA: TGTGCCAGCAGCTTAGTCCTCTACGAGCAGTACTTC

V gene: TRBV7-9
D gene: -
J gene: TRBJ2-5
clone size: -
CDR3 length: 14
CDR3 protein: CASSLQDARETQYF
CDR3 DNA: TGTGCCAGCAGCCTCCAGGATGCCCGGGAGACCCAGTACTTC

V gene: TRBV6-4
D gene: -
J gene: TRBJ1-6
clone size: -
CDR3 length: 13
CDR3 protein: CASRQDLGSPLHF
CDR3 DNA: TGTGCCAGCCGGCAGGACTTAGGGTCACCCCTCCACTTT

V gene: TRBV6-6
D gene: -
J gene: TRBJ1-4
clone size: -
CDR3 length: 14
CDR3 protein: CASSWGSANEKLFF
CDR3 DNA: TGTGCCAGCAGTTGGGGCTCGGCTAATGAAAAACTGTTTTTT

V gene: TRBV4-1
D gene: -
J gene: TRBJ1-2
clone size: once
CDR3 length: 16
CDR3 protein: CASSRSQTGSAYGYTF
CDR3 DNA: TGCGCCAGCAGCCGTTCCCAAACAGGGAGTGCCTATGGCTACACCTTC

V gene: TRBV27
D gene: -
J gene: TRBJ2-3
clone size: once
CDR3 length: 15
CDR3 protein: CASSLSATFSNTQYF
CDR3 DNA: TGTGCCAGCAGTTTATCTGCTACCTTTTCGAATACGCAGTATTTT

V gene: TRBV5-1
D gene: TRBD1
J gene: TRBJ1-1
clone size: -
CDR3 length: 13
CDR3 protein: CASSLGQGSEAFF
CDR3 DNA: TGCGCCAGCAGCTTGGGACAGGGTTCTGAAGCTTTCTTT

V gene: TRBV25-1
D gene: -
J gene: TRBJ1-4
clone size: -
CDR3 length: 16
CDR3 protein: CASSQVLGGGNEKLFF
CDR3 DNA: TGTGCCAGCAGTCAGGTCCTCGGGGGTGGTAATGAAAAACTGTTTTTT

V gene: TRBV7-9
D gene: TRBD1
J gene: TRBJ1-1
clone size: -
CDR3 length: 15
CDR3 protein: CASSAPGTGGTEAFF
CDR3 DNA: TGTGCCAGCAGCGCCCCCGGGACAGGGGGCACTGAAGCTTTCTTT

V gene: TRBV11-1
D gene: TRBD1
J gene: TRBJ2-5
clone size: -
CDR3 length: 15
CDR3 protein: CASSVSGQSTETQYF
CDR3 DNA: TGTGCCAGCAGCGTATCGGGACAGAGTACGGAGACCCAGTACTTC

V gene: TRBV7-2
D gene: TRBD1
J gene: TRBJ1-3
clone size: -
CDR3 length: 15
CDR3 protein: CASSLDRGPGNTIYF
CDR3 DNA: TGTGCCAGCAGCTTGGACAGGGGGCCCGGAAACACCATATATTTT

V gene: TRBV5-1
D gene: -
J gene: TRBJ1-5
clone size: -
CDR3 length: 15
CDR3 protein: CASSLGGRDLQPQHF
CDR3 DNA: TGCGCCAGCAGCTTGGGAGGGCGCGATTTACAGCCCCAGCATTTT

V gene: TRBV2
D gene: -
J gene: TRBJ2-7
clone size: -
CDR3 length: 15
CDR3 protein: CASGGLQTYSYEQYF
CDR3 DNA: TGTGCCAGCGGGGGGTTACAGACATATTCCTACGAGCAGTACTTC

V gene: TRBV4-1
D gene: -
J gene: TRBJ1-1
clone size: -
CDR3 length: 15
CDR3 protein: CASSQAGKVPLEAFF
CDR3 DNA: TGCGCCAGCAGCCAAGCGGGGAAGGTCCCGTTAGAAGCTTTCTTT

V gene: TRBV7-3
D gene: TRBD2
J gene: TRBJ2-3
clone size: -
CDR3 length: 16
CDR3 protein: CASSLLAGEGTDTQYF
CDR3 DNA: TGTGCCAGCAGCTTACTAGCGGGGGAGGGAACAGATACGCAGTATTTT

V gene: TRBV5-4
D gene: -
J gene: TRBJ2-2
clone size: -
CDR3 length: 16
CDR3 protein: CASSLAPREVGGELFF
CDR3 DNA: TGTGCCAGCAGCTTGGCCCCCAGGGAGGTTGGCGGGGAGCTGTTTTTT

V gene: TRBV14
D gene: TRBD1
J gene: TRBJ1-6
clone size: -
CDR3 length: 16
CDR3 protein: CASKLGRDREGSPLHF
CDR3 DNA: TGTGCCAGCAAACTAGGACGGGACAGGGAAGGTTCACCCCTCCACTTT

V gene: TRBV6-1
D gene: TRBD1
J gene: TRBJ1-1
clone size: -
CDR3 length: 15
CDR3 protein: CASSEATGGNTEAFF
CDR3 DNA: TGTGCCAGCAGTGAAGCGACAGGGGGGAACACTGAAGCTTTCTTT

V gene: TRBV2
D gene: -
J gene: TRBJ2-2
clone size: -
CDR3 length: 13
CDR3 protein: CASKQTNTGELFF
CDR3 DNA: TGTGCCAGCAAACAGACGAACACCGGGGAGCTGTTTTTT

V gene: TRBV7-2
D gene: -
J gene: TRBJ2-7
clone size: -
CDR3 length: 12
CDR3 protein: CASSSQGYEQYF
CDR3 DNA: TGTGCCAGCAGCTCGCAGGGGTACGAGCAGTACTTC

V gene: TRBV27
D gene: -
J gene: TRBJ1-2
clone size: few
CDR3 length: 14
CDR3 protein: CASSLSHSNYGYTF
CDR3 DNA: TGTGCCAGCAGTTTATCGCACAGCAACTATGGCTACACCTTC

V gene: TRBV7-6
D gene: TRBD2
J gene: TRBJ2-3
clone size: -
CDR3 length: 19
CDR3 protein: CASSLGAWTSGGRSDTQYF
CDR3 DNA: TGTGCCAGCAGCTTAGGAGCATGGACTAGCGGGGGAAGGTCAGATACGCAGTATTTT

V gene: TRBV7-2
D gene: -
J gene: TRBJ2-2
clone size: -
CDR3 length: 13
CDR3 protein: CASSLRETGELFF
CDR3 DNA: TGTGCCAGCAGCTTGCGTGAAACCGGGGAGCTGTTTTTT

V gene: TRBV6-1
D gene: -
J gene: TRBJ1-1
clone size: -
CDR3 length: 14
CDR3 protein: CASSRRGGRTEAFF
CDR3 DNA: TGTGCCAGCAGTCGAAGGGGTGGGCGGACTGAAGCTTTCTTT

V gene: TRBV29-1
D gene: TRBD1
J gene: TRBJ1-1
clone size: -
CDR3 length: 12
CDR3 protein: CSVGDSNTEAFF
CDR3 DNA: TGCAGCGTCGGGGACAGCAACACTGAAGCTTTCTTT

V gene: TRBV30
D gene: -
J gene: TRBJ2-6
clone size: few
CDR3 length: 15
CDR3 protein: CAWSGDLWSRNVLTF
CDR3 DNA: TGTGCCTGGAGTGGAGATCTCTGGAGTCGAAACGTCCTGACTTTC

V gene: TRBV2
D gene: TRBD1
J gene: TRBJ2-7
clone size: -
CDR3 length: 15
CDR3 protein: CASSDRTGSSYEQYF
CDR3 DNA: TGTGCCAGCAGTGATAGGACAGGGAGCTCCTACGAGCAGTACTTC

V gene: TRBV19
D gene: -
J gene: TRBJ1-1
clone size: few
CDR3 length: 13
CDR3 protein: CASSIWGGTEAFF
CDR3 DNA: TGTGCCAGTAGTATTTGGGGGGGCACTGAAGCTTTCTTT

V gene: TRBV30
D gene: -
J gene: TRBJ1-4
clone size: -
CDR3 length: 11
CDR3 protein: CAWSPSEKLFF
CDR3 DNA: TGTGCCTGGAGTCCGTCGGAAAAACTGTTTTTT

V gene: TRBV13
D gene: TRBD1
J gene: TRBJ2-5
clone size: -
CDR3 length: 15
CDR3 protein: CASSLGGGQGETQYF
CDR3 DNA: TGTGCCAGCAGCTTAGGAGGGGGCCAGGGAGAGACCCAGTACTTC

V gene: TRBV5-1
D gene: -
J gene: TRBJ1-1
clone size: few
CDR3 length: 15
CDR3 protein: CASSPHHREGAEAFF
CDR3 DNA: TGCGCCAGCAGCCCGCACCACAGGGAGGGGGCTGAAGCTTTCTTT

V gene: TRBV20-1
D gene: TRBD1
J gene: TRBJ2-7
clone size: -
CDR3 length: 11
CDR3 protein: CSARVADREYF
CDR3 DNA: TGCAGTGCTAGAGTCGCGGACAGGGAGTACTTC